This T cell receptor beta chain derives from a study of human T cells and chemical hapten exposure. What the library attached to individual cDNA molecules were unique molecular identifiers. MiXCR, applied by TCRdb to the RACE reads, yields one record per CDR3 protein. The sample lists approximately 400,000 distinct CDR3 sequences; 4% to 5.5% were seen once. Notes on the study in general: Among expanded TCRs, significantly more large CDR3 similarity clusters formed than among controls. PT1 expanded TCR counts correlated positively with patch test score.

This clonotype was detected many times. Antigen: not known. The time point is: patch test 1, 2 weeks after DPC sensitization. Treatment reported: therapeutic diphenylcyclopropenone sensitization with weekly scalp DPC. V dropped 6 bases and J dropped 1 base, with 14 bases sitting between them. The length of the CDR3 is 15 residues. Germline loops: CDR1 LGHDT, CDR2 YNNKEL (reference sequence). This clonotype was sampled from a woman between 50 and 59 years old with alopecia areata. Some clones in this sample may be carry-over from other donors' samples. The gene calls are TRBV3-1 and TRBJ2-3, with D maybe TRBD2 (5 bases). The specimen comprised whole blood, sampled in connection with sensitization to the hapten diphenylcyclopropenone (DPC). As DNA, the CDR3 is TGTGCCAGCAGTCCACGGGGTCTTGGCACAGATACGCAGTATTTT. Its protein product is CASSPRGLGTDTQYF.